This is a list of T cell receptor beta chains from one sample in a study of CD8 T cells in Susac syndrome. One entry per CDR3 protein, called by TCRdb with MiXCR from the immunoSEQ multiplex PCR reads. The sample holds hundreds of thousands of distinct CDR3 sequences, roughly 81% seen once. The material sequenced was CD8+ T cells from PBMCs. All receptors derive from a human donor with multiple sclerosis. The CDR3 runs from the conserved cysteine through the conserved F or W. D genes are given only for firm matches. Clone size appears in some rows only: once, few, many, or a class for an expanded clone.

j_gene,abundance,v_gene,d_gene,CDR3aa,CDR3nt
TRBJ2-7,-,TRBV30,TRBD2,CAWSVSGGYEQYF,TGTGCCTGGAGTGTTTCGGGGGGTTACGAGCAGTACTTC
TRBJ2-7,few,TRBV2,TRBD2,CASYHSGRAYEQYF,TGTGCCAGCTACCATAGCGGGAGGGCCTACGAGCAGTACTTC
TRBJ2-1,-,TRBV6-2/TRBV6-3,-,CASTVQPGPTYNEQFF,TGTGCCAGCACCGTACAGCCGGGACCCACATACAATGAGCAGTTCTTC
TRBJ2-7,-,TRBV9,-,CASSVATSYEQYF,TGTGCCAGCAGCGTAGCTACTTCCTACGAGCAGTACTTC
TRBJ2-1,-,TRBV20-1,TRBD2,CSAGGLAGIHNEQFF,TGCAGTGCTGGAGGACTAGCGGGAATTCACAATGAGCAGTTCTTC
TRBJ2-7,-,TRBV6-5,TRBD1,CASSYTGTGDEQYF,TGTGCCAGCAGTTACACCGGGACAGGGGACGAGCAGTACTTC
TRBJ2-1,once,TRBV6-1,-,CASSAPTWNEQFF,TGTGCCAGCAGTGCGCCTACCTGGAATGAGCAGTTCTTC
TRBJ2-3,-,TRBV4-1,-,CASSQVGGIPSTDTQYF,TGCGCCAGCAGCCAAGTTGGTGGGATCCCAAGCACAGATACGCAGTATTTT
TRBJ2-1,-,TRBV28,TRBD2,CASLSTGLEHRNEQFF,TGTGCCAGCCTCTCAACGGGACTAGAGCATCGGAATGAGCAGTTCTTC
TRBJ2-7,once,TRBV6-1,-,CASSDRTVSSSYEQYF,TGTGCCAGCAGTGACCGGACAGTATCGAGCTCCTACGAGCAGTACTTC
TRBJ2-3,-,TRBV27,TRBD2,CASSFRREEDTQYF,TGTGCCAGCAGTTTTAGGCGGGAGGAAGATACGCAGTATTTT
TRBJ1-5,-,TRBV24-1,-,CATKSSNQPQHF,TGTGCCACCAAAAGTAGCAATCAGCCCCAGCATTTT
TRBJ1-4,-,TRBV9,TRBD1,CASSAGGNEKLFF,TGTGCCAGCAGCGCAGGGGGCAATGAAAAACTGTTTTTT
TRBJ2-7,-,TRBV13,-,CASSLSPLTYEQYF,TGTGCCAGCAGCTTATCCCCCCTCACCTACGAGCAGTACTTC
TRBJ1-2,-,TRBV28,-,CASSLTPTYESYTF,TGTGCCAGCAGTCTAACCCCGACGTATGAGAGCTACACCTTC
TRBJ2-1,-,TRBV2,TRBD2,CASSDLGEGAYNEQFF,TGTGCCAGCAGTGATCTCGGGGAGGGAGCCTACAATGAGCAGTTCTTC
TRBJ2-1,-,TRBV7-9,-,CASSPNRDEQFF,TGTGCCAGCAGCCCAAATCGGGATGAGCAGTTCTTC
TRBJ2-2,-,TRBV25-1,-,CASRLGADTGELFF,TGTGCCAGCAGGCTCGGCGCAGACACCGGGGAGCTGTTTTTT
TRBJ2-1,-,TRBV9,TRBD1,CASSVEGRGSYNEQFF,TGTGCCAGCAGCGTAGAGGGCAGGGGGTCCTACAATGAGCAGTTCTTC
TRBJ2-3,-,TRBV7-9,-,CASSPPTRTDTQYF,TGTGCCAGCAGCCCGCCGACTCGCACTGATACGCAGTATTTT
TRBJ2-2,-,TRBV10-3,-,CAISTQGSGTGELFF,TGTGCCATCTCGACCCAGGGGTCAGGCACCGGGGAGCTGTTTTTT
TRBJ2-1,-,TRBV7-9,TRBD2,CASSSSGRTDEQFF,TGTGCCAGCAGCTCTAGCGGGAGGACAGATGAGCAGTTCTTC
TRBJ2-1,-,TRBV7-9,TRBD1,CASSGQGTGNEQFF,TGTGCCAGCAGCGGACAGGGTACGGGCAATGAGCAGTTCTTC
TRBJ2-5,-,TRBV7-2,TRBD1,CASNSGTEPQETQYF,TGTGCCAGCAACTCCGGGACAGAGCCCCAAGAGACCCAGTACTTC
TRBJ2-1,-,TRBV12-3/TRBV12-4,-,CASSPGTGMYNEQFF,TGTGCCAGCAGCCCGGGGACGGGGATGTACAATGAGCAGTTCTTC
TRBJ2-7,-,TRBV27,-,CASSLSWAYEQYF,TGTGCCAGCAGTTTATCGTGGGCCTACGAGCAGTACTTC
TRBJ1-2,once,TRBV9,-,CASKLNEDGYGYTF,TGTGCCAGCAAATTAAACGAGGACGGCTATGGCTACACCTTC
TRBJ2-7,-,TRBV4-1,-,CASSQAGTGFFEQYF,TGCGCCAGCAGCCAAGCCGGAACAGGGTTCTTCGAGCAGTACTTC
TRBJ1-1,-,TRBV29-1,TRBD1,CRPDRGEAFF,TGCAGACCTGACAGGGGAGAAGCTTTCTTT
TRBJ2-7,-,TRBV5-1,TRBD1,CVSSGASGQPSYEQYF,TGCGTCAGCTCCGGAGCTTCGGGACAGCCATCCTACGAGCAGTACTTC
TRBJ1-2,-,TRBV19,-,CASSIDEAAEDHYGYTF,TGTGCCAGTAGTATAGATGAAGCGGCAGAGGACCACTATGGCTACACCTTC
TRBJ2-1,-,TRBV27,TRBD2,CASSSTSGRGNEQFF,TGTGCCAGCAGCTCGACTAGCGGGAGAGGTAATGAGCAGTTCTTC
TRBJ2-1,-,TRBV9,-,CASSVGGVLSLNEQFF,TGTGCCAGCAGCGTAGGGGGGGTCCTCTCTCTCAATGAGCAGTTCTTC
TRBJ2-3,-,TRBV20-1,TRBD1,CSANDRGKRTDTQYF,TGCAGTGCCAATGACAGGGGGAAACGCACAGATACGCAGTATTTT
TRBJ2-6,once,TRBV21-1,-,CASSVTGTGVNVLTF,TGTGCCAGCAGCGTCACCGGGACAGGGGTCAACGTCCTGACTTTC
TRBJ2-1,-,TRBV7-9,TRBD1,CASSSGGVYEQFF,TGTGCCAGCAGCTCAGGGGGAGTTTATGAGCAGTTCTTC
TRBJ2-7,once,TRBV7-6,-,CASSARDGLYEQYF,TGTGCCAGCAGCGCCCGGGACGGCCTCTACGAGCAGTACTTC
TRBJ2-7,once,TRBV20-1,TRBD2,CSARDRGRASYEQYF,TGCAGTGCTAGAGACCGAGGGAGGGCCTCCTACGAGCAGTACTTC
TRBJ2-1,-,TRBV9,-,CASSAFDGQRLSYNEQFF,TGTGCCAGCAGCGCCTTCGATGGCCAGCGCCTCTCCTACAATGAGCAGTTCTTC
TRBJ2-7,-,TRBV7-9,TRBD2,CASSSDWTRSYEQYF,TGTGCCAGCAGTTCCGATTGGACTAGATCCTACGAGCAGTACTTC
TRBJ2-5,once,TRBV7-3,TRBD2,CASSRLARETQYF,TGTGCCAGCAGCAGACTAGCTCGCGAGACCCAGTACTTC
TRBJ1-3,-,TRBV9,-,CASSEGGRPFDTIYF,TGTGCCAGCAGCGAGGGGGGACGGCCGTTTGACACCATATATTTT
TRBJ1-1,-,TRBV28,-,CASSLSTRSGWEAEAFF,TGTGCCAGCAGTTTATCAACCCGTTCCGGGTGGGAGGCTGAAGCTTTCTTT